The 21 T cell receptor beta chains reported below all come from one sample, sequenced in a study of response to subunit inactivated influenza vaccine. One entry per CDR3 protein, called by TCRdb with MiXCR from the RT-PCR reads. The sample consists of over 750,000 distinct CDR3 sequences, over 20% of them appearing once. The specimen was PBMCs from blood, collected 4 to 6 days after vaccination. The receptors were sampled from a man aged 50-59 years who received an inactivated influenza vaccine.

The table lists this clonotype with a few counts. The chain employs TRBV20-1 and TRBJ2-2; tentative D call: TRBD2 (7 bases). Germline CDR1 and CDR2: DFQATT and SNEGSKA (reference sequence). Trimming cost V 5 bases and J 5 bases, with 12 bases left between them. The CDR3 is 13 residues long. The CDR3 here is CSAQRGGTGELFF. DNA of the CDR3: TGCAGTGCTCAAAGGGGGGGAACCGGGGAGCTGTTTTTT.

This clonotype appeared many times. The chain uses TRBV5-5 and TRBJ1-5, with D tentatively TRBD1 (5 bases). V lost 0 bases to trimming and J lost 7 bases, with 14 bases between them. This CDR3 is 15 amino acids long. The germline CDR1 and CDR2 sequences are SGHKS and YYEKEE (reference sequence). Here the CDR3 reads CASSLVGERGQPQHF. As DNA, the CDR3 is TGTGCCAGCAGCTTGGTTGGGGAACGGGGCCAGCCCCAGCATTTT. The complete variable domain, with remaining parts taken from reference TRBV5-5 and TRBJ1-5, reads DAGVTQSPTHLIKTRGQQVTLRCSPISGHKSVSWYQQVLGQGPQFIFQYYEKEERGRGNFPDRFSARQFPNYSSELNVNALLLGDSALYLCASSLVGERGQPQHFGDGTRLSIL.

The chain joins TRBV5-5 to TRBJ1-1; 8 bases line up with TRBD1. CDR1 is SGHKS and CDR2 is YYEKEE in the germline V gene (reference sequence). The CDR3 is 16 residues long. Trimming took 4 bases from V and 0 from J; bases not matched to a gene: 8. The chain's CDR3 is CASSKHDRGLNTEAFF. DNA of the CDR3: TGTGCCAGCAGCAAACACGACAGGGGCCTGAACACTGAAGCTTTCTTT.

The CDR3 here is CASSLLPTYEQYF. The DNA of the CDR3 is TGTGCCAGCAGCTTACTTCCAACCTACGAGCAGTACTTC. This sequence joins TRBV7-3 and TRBJ2-7, with unresolved D. Trimming removed 2 bases at V and 2 bases at J, with 7 bases between. Germline values: CDR1 SGHTA, CDR2 FQGTGA. This CDR3 spans 13 amino acids.

The rearrangement links TRBV5-1 to TRBJ2-3; D might be TRBD1 (5 bases). Germline V CDR1 and CDR2: SGHRS, YFSETQ. This CDR3 has 15 residues. Trimming cost V 0 bases and J 7 bases, with 15 bases left between them. CDR3 in DNA: TGCGCCAGCAGCTTGGAAGGCAGGGCTCTAAATACGCAGTATTTT. It codes for CASSLEGRALNTQYF.

V is TRBV6-5 and J is TRBJ1-2; D possibly corresponds to TRBD1 (6 bases). V shed 0 bases and J shed 3 bases, with 8 bases lying between them. This CDR3 has 14 residues. CDR1 is MNHEY, CDR2 SVGAGI, per germline. As DNA, the CDR3 is TGTGCCAGCAGTTACTCGGCAGGGGACTATGGCTACACCTTC. Translating it yields CASSYSAGDYGYTF.

The V and J genes are TRBV14 and TRBJ2-1; D may be TRBD2 (5 bases). The CDR3 totals 17 residues. V was clipped by 2 bases and J by 0 bases, with 14 bases between them. Germline CDR1 is SGHDN and CDR2 is FVKESK. The CDR3 DNA sequence: TGTGCCAGCAGCCAACTTTCAAGCGGAAGCTCCTACAATGAGCAGTTCTTC. Amino acids: CASSQLSSGSSYNEQFF.

The chain recombines TRBV20-1 with TRBJ2-1; 12 positions agree with TRBD2. J gave up 5 bases and V 2 bases, and 7 bases lay outside the gene matches. The CDR3 is 16 residues long. The germline CDR1 and CDR2 sequences are DFQATT and SNEGSKA (reference sequence). In nucleotides, the CDR3 is TGCAGTGCTAGAACGCTAGCGGGAGGGCCCCACAATGAGCAGTTCTTC. Its protein is CSARTLAGGPHNEQFF.

This chain joins TRBV12-3 or TRBV12-4 and TRBJ2-1; the D gene could be TRBD1 or TRBD2 (5 bases each). The CDR3 runs 15 residues. V was shortened by 6 bases and J by 3 bases, with 15 bases between the two germline ends. The CDR3 DNA follows: TGTGCCAGCAGGGGGACGGCGGGTGACTACAATGAGCAGTTCTTC. Translated: CASRGTAGDYNEQFF.

In this sample, this clonotype turned up a few times. The chain is built from TRBV10-3 and TRBJ2-7, with D perhaps TRBD2 (5 bases). Trimming took off 3 bases at V and 2 bases at J, with 11 bases between the two ends. There are 14 residues in the CDR3. Germline CDR1 is ENHRY and CDR2 is SYGVKD. CDR3 DNA: TGTGCCATCAGTGACTATGGACTCGCCTACGAGCAGTACTTC. It codes for CAISDYGLAYEQYF.

V gene TRBV5-1 combines with J gene TRBJ2-6, with D perhaps matching TRBD1 or TRBD2 (5 bases each). Germline V gene lookup returns CDR1 SGHRS and CDR2 YFSETQ. The CDR3 has 18 amino acids. Trimming shortened V by 0 bases and J by 1 base, and 14 bases separated the two germline ends. This CDR3 reads CASSLALAGSSGANVLTF. In DNA form, the CDR3 reads TGCGCCAGCAGCTTGGCCCTAGCAGGGTCGTCTGGGGCCAACGTCCTGACTTTC. Full variable domain (missing parts from reference TRBV5-1 and TRBJ2-6): KAGVTQTPRYLIKTRGQQVTLSCSPISGHRSVSWYQQTPGQGLQFLFEYFSETQRNKGNFPGRFSGRQFSNSRSEMNVSTLELGDSALYLCASSLALAGSSGANVLTFGAGSRLTVL.

The rearrangement links TRBV4-3 to TRBJ2-7; possible D gene TRBD2, 5 bases. V gave up 8 bases and J gave up 2 bases, with 16 bases separating them. Germline V lookup: CDR1 LGHNA, CDR2 YSLEER. CDR3 length: 14 residues. The CDR3 sequence: CASGPGGQTYEQYF. The CDR3, as DNA: TGCGCCAGCGGCCCCGGAGGCCAAACCTACGAGCAGTACTTC.

V gene TRBV5-1 combines with J gene TRBJ1-1, with D possibly being TRBD1 (6 bases). V dropped 0 bases and J dropped 8 bases, with 14 bases sitting between them. CDR1 and CDR2 from the germline V gene are SGHRS and YFSETQ. The CDR3 is 14 residues long. The chain's CDR3 is CASSLAGRTVEAFF. Here the CDR3 DNA reads TGCGCCAGCAGCTTGGCTGGTAGGACAGTAGAAGCTTTCTTT.

The chain uses TRBV20-1 and TRBJ1-5; tentatively, D is TRBD1 (6 bases). The CDR3 contains 14 residues. Germline CDR1 and CDR2: DFQATT and SNEGSKA (reference sequence). Trimming removed 3 bases from V and 5 bases from J, with 14 bases in between. CDR3 loop: CSASRGTLDQPQHF. The CDR3 DNA sequence: TGCAGTGCTAGTAGAGGGACACTCGATCAGCCCCAGCATTTT.

This clonotype was observed a few times. The chain couples TRBV24-1 to TRBJ2-3, with unresolved D. Germline-derived CDR1 and CDR2 are KGHDR and SFDVKD. The CDR3 has 15 residues. V dropped 4 bases and J dropped 0 bases, with 10 bases sitting between them. The CDR3 DNA is TGTGCCACCAGTGACCCGGAATCTAGCACAGATACGCAGTATTTT. Its protein is CATSDPESSTDTQYF.

The chain uses TRBV7-2 and TRBJ2-3; possible D gene TRBD2, 6 bases. V dropped 5 bases and J dropped 4 bases, with 16 bases sitting between them. Per the germline V gene, CDR1 is SGHTA and CDR2 is FQGNSA. The CDR3 runs to 15 residues. Written as DNA, the CDR3 is TGTGCCAGCAGCACCCCCGGGACTCCAGCAGATACGCAGTATTTT. Encoded protein: CASSTPGTPADTQYF. The full variable domain, its missing parts supplied by reference TRBV7-2 and TRBJ2-3, is GAGVSQSPSNKVTEKGKDVELRCDPISGHTALYWYRQSLGQGLEFLIYFQGNSAPDKSGLPSDRFSAERTGGSVSTLTIQRTQQEDSAVYLCASSTPGTPADTQYFGPGTRLTVL.

This clonotype was seen only a few times. The chain employs TRBV28 and TRBJ2-7; D could derive from TRBD1 or TRBD2 (5 bases each). The CDR3 totals 17 residues. Trimming pared 6 bases from V and 0 bases from J, leaving 21 bases between. The V gene's germline CDR1 is MDHEN and CDR2 SYDVKM. The CDR3 is CASSLFGGAAVSYEQYF. The CDR3 DNA follows: TGTGCCAGCAGCCTGTTTGGGGGAGCCGCAGTCTCCTACGAGCAGTACTTC.

CDR3 in amino acids: CASSLQGTSGRKTTDTQYF. CDR3 coding DNA: TGTGCCAGCAGCCTCCAGGGGACTAGCGGGAGGAAAACCACAGATACGCAGTATTTT. The chain links TRBV11-2 to TRBJ2-3; 15 bases map to TRBD2. Germline assignment: CDR1 SGHAT and CDR2 FQNNGV. The trim removed 5 bases at V and 2 bases at J, leaving 11 bases unmatched. There are 19 residues in the CDR3.

This clonotype was counted only a few times. The rearrangement links TRBV13 to TRBJ2-3; 9 positions match TRBD2. CDR1 is PRHDT and CDR2 is FYEKMQ in the germline V gene (reference sequence). The CDR3 sequence is 14 residues long. V trimming: 7 bases; J trimming: 5 bases; junction bases outside the gene matches: 7. In nucleotides, the CDR3 is TGTGCCAGCATCTCAGCGGGGGGAGGAGATACGCAGTATTTT. It yields the protein CASISAGGGDTQYF.

The chain joins TRBV29-1 to TRBJ2-3; perhaps TRBD2 as D (5 bases). Germline CDR1 and CDR2: SQVTM and ANQGSEA. Trimming removed 3 bases from V and 7 bases from J, with 14 bases in between. The CDR3 is made up of 13 amino acids. CDR3 nucleotides: TGCAGCGTTGACGGGGAGCCGGGTTATACGCAGTATTTT. Protein sequence: CSVDGEPGYTQYF.

Worth noting for this clonotype: A single base separates this from a much larger clone, so it may be a read error. The chain joins TRBV5-5 to TRBJ2-3; 9 nucleotides agree with TRBD2. The CDR3 loop spans 15 amino acids. Losses at the gene ends were 0 bases for V and 2 bases for J; bases not matched to a gene: 1. Germline CDR1 is SGHKS and CDR2 is YYEKEE (reference sequence). CDR3 nucleotide sequence: TGTGCCAGCAGCTTGGGACTAGCGGCCACAGATACGCAGTATTTT. This sequence encodes CASSLGLAATDTQYF.